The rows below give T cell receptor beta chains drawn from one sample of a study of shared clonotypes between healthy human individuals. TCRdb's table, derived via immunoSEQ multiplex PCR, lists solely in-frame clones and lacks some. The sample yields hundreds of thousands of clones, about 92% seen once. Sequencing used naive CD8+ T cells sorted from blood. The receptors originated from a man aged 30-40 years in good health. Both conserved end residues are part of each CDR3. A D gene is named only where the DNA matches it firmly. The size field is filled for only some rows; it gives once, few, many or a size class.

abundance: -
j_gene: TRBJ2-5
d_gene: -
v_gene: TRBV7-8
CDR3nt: TGTGCCAGCAGCTTTCCCCAATCTAGTATAGAGACCCAGTACTTC
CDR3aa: CASSFPQSSIETQYF

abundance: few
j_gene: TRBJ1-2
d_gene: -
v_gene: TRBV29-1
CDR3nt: TGCAGCGTTGAACGGACGGAGGGAGGCTACACCTTC
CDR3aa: CSVERTEGGYTF

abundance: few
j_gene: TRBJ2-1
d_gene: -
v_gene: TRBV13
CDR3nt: TGTGCCAGCAGCTTAGTTCGGGTGTACGGCCGCCCCAATGAGCAGTTCTTC
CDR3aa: CASSLVRVYGRPNEQFF

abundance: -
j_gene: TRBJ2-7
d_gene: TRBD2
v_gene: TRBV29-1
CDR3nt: TGCAGCGTTGAGGGACTAGCGGGAGAGTCAGCCTACGAGCAGTACTTC
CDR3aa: CSVEGLAGESAYEQYF

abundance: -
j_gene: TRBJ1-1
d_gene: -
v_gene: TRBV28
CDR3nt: TGTGCCAGCCTCAGTAGGGGTTTAGGGCTGAACACTGAAGCTTTCTTT
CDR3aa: CASLSRGLGLNTEAFF

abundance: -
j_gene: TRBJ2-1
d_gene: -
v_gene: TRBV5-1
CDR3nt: TGCGCCAGCAGCTTAGCAGACCTGAGCTCCTACAATGAGCAGTTCTTC
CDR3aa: CASSLADLSSYNEQFF

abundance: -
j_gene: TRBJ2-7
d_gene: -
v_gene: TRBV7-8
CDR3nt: TGTGCCAGCAGCTTGGGAGTGACCTACGAGCAGTACTTC
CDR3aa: CASSLGVTYEQYF

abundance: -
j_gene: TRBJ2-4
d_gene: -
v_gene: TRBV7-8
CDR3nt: TGTGCCAGCAGCCGCATCAGGGGGGATCTAGCCAAAAACATTCAGTACTTC
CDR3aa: CASSRIRGDLAKNIQYF

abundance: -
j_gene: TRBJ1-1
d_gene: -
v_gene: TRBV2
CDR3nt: TGTGCCAGCAGTGGGGAGAGCATGGGAGCTTTCTTT
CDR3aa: CASSGESMGAFF

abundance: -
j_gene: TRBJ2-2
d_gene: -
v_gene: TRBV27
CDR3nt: TGTGCCAGCAGTGGGAACACCGGGGAGCTGTTTTTT
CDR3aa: CASSGNTGELFF

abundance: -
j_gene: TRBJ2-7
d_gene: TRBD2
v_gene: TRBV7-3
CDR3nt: TGTGCCAGCAGCCCCGGGACTAGCGACGAGCAGTACTTC
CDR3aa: CASSPGTSDEQYF

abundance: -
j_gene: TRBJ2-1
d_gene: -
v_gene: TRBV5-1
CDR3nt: TGCGCCAGCAGCTTCCGAATGGGAGTTGAGCAGTTCTTC
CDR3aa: CASSFRMGVEQFF

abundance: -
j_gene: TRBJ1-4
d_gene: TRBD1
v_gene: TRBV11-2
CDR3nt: TGTGCCAGCAGCTTAGGTTGGGACAGGGGGGAGTTGGCTAATGAAAAACTGTTTTTT
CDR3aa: CASSLGWDRGELANEKLFF

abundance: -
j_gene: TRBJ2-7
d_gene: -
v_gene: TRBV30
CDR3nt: TGTGCCTGGAGTCCAGGGACCTACGAGCAGTACTTC
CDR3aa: CAWSPGTYEQYF

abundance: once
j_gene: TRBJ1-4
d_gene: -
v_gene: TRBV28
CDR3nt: TGTGCCAGCAGCCTCCACCCCACGCCCGATGAAAAACTGTTTTTT
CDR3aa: CASSLHPTPDEKLFF

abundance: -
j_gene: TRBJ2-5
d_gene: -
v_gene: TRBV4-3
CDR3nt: TGCGCCAGCAGCCAAGATTTTCGAGTGGGGAGGTACCAAGAGACCCAGTACTTC
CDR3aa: CASSQDFRVGRYQETQYF

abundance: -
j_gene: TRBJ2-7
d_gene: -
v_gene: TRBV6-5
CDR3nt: TGTGCCAGCAGTTCCCAGGGCTCCTACGAGCAGTACTTC
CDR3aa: CASSSQGSYEQYF

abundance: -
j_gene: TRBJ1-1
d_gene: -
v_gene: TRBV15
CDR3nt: TGTGCCACCAGCAGAGGGGGATGGAACACTGAAGCTTTCTTT
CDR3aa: CATSRGGWNTEAFF

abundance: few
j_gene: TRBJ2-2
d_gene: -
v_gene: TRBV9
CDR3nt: TGTGCCAGCAGCCCTATGGGGGCCGGGGAGCTGTTTTTT
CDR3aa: CASSPMGAGELFF

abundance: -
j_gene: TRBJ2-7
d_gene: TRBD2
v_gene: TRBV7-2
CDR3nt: TGTGCCAGCAGCCCCAGTGGACTAGCAGCCTACGAGCAGTACTTC
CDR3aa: CASSPSGLAAYEQYF

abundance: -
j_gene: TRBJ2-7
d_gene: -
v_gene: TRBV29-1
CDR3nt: TGCAGCGTTGAATCCACCTCCTACGAGCAGTACTTC
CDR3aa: CSVESTSYEQYF

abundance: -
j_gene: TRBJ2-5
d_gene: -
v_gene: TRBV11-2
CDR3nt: TGTGCCAGCAGCTTATTTAACTTTAGGCAAGAGACCCAGTACTTC
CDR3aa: CASSLFNFRQETQYF

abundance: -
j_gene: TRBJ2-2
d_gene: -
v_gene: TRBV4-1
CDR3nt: TGCGCCAGCAGCCAAGTTGACAGGGGGGAGCTGTTTTTT
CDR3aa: CASSQVDRGELFF

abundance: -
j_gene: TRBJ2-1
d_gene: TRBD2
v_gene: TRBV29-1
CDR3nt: TGCAGCGTTGAAATTGCGGGAGGGAATGAGCAGTTCTTC
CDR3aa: CSVEIAGGNEQFF

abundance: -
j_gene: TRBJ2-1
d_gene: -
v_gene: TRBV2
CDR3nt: TGTGCCAGCAGGGGGGCCTACCAAACCTACTACAATGAGCAGTTCTTC
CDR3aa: CASRGAYQTYYNEQFF

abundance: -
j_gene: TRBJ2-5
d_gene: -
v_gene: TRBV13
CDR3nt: TGTGCCAGCAGTGCGTGGATGGGTCAAGAGACCCAGTACTTC
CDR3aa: CASSAWMGQETQYF

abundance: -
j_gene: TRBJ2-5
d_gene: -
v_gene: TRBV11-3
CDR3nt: TGTGCCAGCAGCGTCAGGGGGAGGGAGGAGACCCAGTACTTC
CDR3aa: CASSVRGREETQYF

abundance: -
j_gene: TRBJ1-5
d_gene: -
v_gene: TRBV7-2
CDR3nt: TGTGCCAGCAGCTTAGCCATAAATCAGCCCCAGCATTTT
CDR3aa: CASSLAINQPQHF

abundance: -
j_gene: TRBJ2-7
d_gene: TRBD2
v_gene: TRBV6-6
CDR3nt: TGTGCCAGCCATTTCGAACGGCTAGCGGGAGGGGGGGAGCAGTACTTC
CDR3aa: CASHFERLAGGGEQYF

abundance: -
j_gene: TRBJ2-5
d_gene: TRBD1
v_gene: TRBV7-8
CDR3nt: TGTGCCAGCAGCCGTCCCACAGGGGAAGAGACCCAGTACTTC
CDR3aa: CASSRPTGEETQYF

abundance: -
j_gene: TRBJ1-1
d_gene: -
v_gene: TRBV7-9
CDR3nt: TGTGCCAGCAGCTTAGCGCAGGGCCAGAACACTGAAGCTTTCTTT
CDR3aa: CASSLAQGQNTEAFF

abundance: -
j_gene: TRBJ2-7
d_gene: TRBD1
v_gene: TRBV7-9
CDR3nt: TGTGCCAGCAGCGCTAGACAGGGACCCTACGAGCAGTACTTC
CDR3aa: CASSARQGPYEQYF

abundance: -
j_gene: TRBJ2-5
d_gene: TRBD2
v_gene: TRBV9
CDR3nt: TGTGCCAGCAGCGTCCAGGGACTAGCGGGAGGGCAAGAGACCCAGTACTTC
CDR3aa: CASSVQGLAGGQETQYF

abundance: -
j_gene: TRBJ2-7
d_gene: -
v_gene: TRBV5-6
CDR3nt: TGTGCCAGCAGCCGAGGTTGGCAGCCAAACTACGAGCAGTACTTC
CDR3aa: CASSRGWQPNYEQYF

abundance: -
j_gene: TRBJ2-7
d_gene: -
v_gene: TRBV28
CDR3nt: TGTGCCAGCAGCACTCCCAGGGGGGGGGACGAGCAGTACTTC
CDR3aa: CASSTPRGGDEQYF

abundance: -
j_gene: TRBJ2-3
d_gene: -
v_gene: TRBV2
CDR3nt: TGTGCCAGAACTGGGTACCGGCAGTTAAGGGATACGCAGTATTTT
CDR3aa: CARTGYRQLRDTQYF

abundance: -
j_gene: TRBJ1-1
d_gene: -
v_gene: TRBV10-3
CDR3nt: TGTGCCATCAGTGAGTCGGGCAGATATGTGGACACTGAAGCTTTCTTT
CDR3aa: CAISESGRYVDTEAFF

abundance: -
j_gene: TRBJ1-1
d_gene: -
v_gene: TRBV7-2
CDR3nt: TGTGCCAGCAGCCATTCCCCAGGGTTGTTTGTTCAAGCTTTCTTT
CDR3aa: CASSHSPGLFVQAFF

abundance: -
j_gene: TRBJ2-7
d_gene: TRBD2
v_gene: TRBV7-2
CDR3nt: TGTGCCAGCAGCCCCTGGACTAGCTTGGGCTACGAGCAGTACTTC
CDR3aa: CASSPWTSLGYEQYF

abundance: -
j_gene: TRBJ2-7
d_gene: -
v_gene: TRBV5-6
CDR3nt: TGTGCCAGCAGCCCACAGGGTAGTCCCTACGAGCAGTACTTC
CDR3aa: CASSPQGSPYEQYF